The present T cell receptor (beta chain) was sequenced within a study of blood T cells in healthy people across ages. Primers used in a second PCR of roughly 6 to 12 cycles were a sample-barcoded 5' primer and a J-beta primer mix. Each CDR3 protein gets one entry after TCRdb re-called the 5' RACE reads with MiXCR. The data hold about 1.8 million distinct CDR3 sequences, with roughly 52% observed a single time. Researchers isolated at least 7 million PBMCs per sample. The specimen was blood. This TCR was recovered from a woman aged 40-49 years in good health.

The CDR3 bases are TGTGCCAGCAGCTTAGCGGATTCCAGTGAGCAGTTCTTC. Its translation: CASSLADSSEQFF. This chain links TRBV7-6 with TRBJ2-1; D remains unclear. The CDR3 is made up of 13 amino acids. The ends were cut back, 0 bases at V and 9 bases at J, with 9 bases in the middle. The germline CDR1 and CDR2 sequences are SGHVS and FNYEAQ.